A single sample gave rise to the 11 T cell receptor beta chains below, sequenced in a study of shared clonotypes between healthy human individuals. Some clones are missing from TCRdb's copy, which holds only in-frame ones; the method was immunoSEQ multiplex PCR. The table records 1.5 million to 2.5 million clones, about 95% of them present only once. CD45RO-negative, CCR7-selected cells formed the naive CD8 fraction, which excluded terminally differentiated effector memory CD45RA+ cells. Sequenced sample: naive CD8+ T cells sorted from blood. The receptors were sampled from a young man in good health.

As regards this clone: Possible read error: a much larger clone is one base away. This sample includes further DNA sequences coding for the same CDR3. The rearrangement links TRBV7-9 to TRBJ2-3, with unresolved D. V was trimmed by 1 base and J by 4 bases, leaving 3 bases between them. Germline V gene data show CDR1 as SEHNR and CDR2 as FQNEAQ (reference sequence). The CDR3 has 12 amino acids. CDR3 sequence: CASSLEADTQYF. In nucleotides, the CDR3 is TGTGCCAGCAGCTTAGAGGCAGATACGCAGTATTTT.

The chain is built from TRBV9 and TRBJ2-3, with D perhaps TRBD1 (5 bases). This CDR3 spans 15 amino acids. The germline V gene has CDR1 SGDLS and CDR2 YYNGEE. The ends were cut back, 0 bases at V and 5 bases at J, with 13 bases in the middle. The CDR3 nucleotides read TGTGCCAGCAGCGTAGAAGGGGAAGCTCAAGATACGCAGTATTTT. Translating gives CASSVEGEAQDTQYF. Using reference TRBV9 and TRBJ2-3 for the parts outside the CDR3, the full variable domain is DSGVTQTPKHLITATGQRVTLRCSPRSGDLSVYWYQQSLDQGLQFLIQYYNGEERAKGNILERFSAQQFPDLHSELNLSSLELGDSALYFCASSVEGEAQDTQYFGPGTRLTVL.

The chain combines TRBV7-8 with TRBJ1-1; D is ambiguous. The germline CDR1 and CDR2 sequences are SGHVS and FQNEAQ. The V end was cut by 4 bases, the J end by 1 base, with 16 bases between. The CDR3 consists of 16 residues. CDR3 in DNA: TGTGCCAGCAGCTCACATGGACGGGAGAAGAACACTGAAGCTTTCTTT. It specifies CASSSHGREKNTEAFF.

V is TRBV23-1 and J is TRBJ2-7, with a weak D call TRBD1 (6 bases). TRBV23-1 is an ORF; its function is uncertain. Trimming took off 1 base at V and 2 bases at J, with 15 bases between the two ends. The CDR3 has 16 amino acids. The CDR3 loop reads CASSQYSRGHTYEQYF. In nucleotides, the CDR3 is TGCGCCAGCAGTCAATATTCCAGGGGTCACACCTACGAGCAGTACTTC.

The chain has TRBV27 and TRBJ1-2, with 10 bases aligning to TRBD1. The CDR3 spans 17 residues. CDR1 and CDR2 (germline): MNHEY, SMNVEV (reference sequence). The J segment lost 4 bases and the V segment lost 5 bases, leaving 13 bases of the junction unmatched. CDR3 nucleotide sequence: TGTGCCAGCAGTCCGTATTCCCTCCGGACAGGGGGCTATGGCTACACCTTC. It specifies CASSPYSLRTGGYGYTF.

The CDR3 nucleotides read TGTGCCAGTAGTTCCGGACAGGGCTATGGCTACACCTTC. As protein: CASSSGQGYGYTF. The chain recombines TRBV19 with TRBJ1-2, with 8 bases that match TRBD1. Per the germline V gene, CDR1 is LNHDA and CDR2 is SQIVND (reference sequence). This CDR3 contains 13 residues. Unmatched junction bases numbered 3, after V lost 5 bases and J lost 4 bases.

The chain is built from TRBV18 and TRBJ2-7, with D unresolved. The germline gives CDR1 KGHSH, CDR2 LQKENI. Trimming removed 2 bases from V and 0 bases from J, with 8 bases in between. The CDR3 is 14 amino acids. The CDR3 here is CASSPELTSYEQYF. The DNA for the CDR3 is TGTGCCAGCTCACCAGAACTCACCTCCTACGAGCAGTACTTC.

The J gene is TRBJ2-7, the V gene TRBV15; D remains unclear. V lost 1 base, J lost 3 bases, and 10 bases lay in between. This CDR3 contains 14 residues. Germline V gene data show CDR1 as LNHNV and CDR2 as YYDKDF (reference sequence). CDR3 in amino acids: CATSRGEASYEQYF. As DNA, the CDR3 is TGTGCCACCAGCAGAGGGGAAGCCAGCTACGAGCAGTACTTC. Drawing the rest from reference TRBV15 and TRBJ2-7, the complete variable domain is DAMVIQNPRYQVTQFGKPVTLSCSQTLNHNVMYWYQQKSSQAPKLLFHYYDKDFNNEADTPDNFQSRRPNTSFCFLDIRSPGLGDTAMYLCATSRGEASYEQYFGPGTRLTVT.

J is TRBJ2-7 and V is TRBV7-9, with TRBD1 matching 10 bases. The CDR3 runs 18 residues. Germline V gene data show CDR1 as SEHNR and CDR2 as FQNEAQ (reference sequence). V was clipped by 5 bases and J by 1 base; unmatched bases: 14. The DNA of the CDR3 is TGTGCCAGCAGCCATTCTCTTATTTCGGGACAGGGGTCCTACGAGCAGTACTTC. It is translated as CASSHSLISGQGSYEQYF.

CDR3 protein: CASSLAGGNTIYF. The CDR3 DNA is TGTGCCAGCAGCTTGGCCGGTGGAAACACCATATATTTT. This chain links TRBV5-6 with TRBJ1-3; unclear D gene. Germline CDR1 reads SGHDT; CDR2 reads YYEEEE. This CDR3 has 13 residues. Trimming took 0 bases from V and 3 from J, leaving 4 bases between them.

V usage is TRBV30 and J usage is TRBJ2-5; either TRBD1 or TRBD2 may supply D (5 bases each). The CDR3 runs 15 residues. The V and J ends lost 5 bases and 3 bases respectively, with 19 bases between them. From germline, CDR1 is GTSNPN and CDR2 SVGIG (reference sequence). The DNA for the CDR3 is TGTGCCTGGGGGGAGTGGGACCGAGGAAAAGAGACCCAGTACTTC. Translated: CAWGEWDRGKETQYF.